Shown below are 28 T cell receptor beta chains from a single sample sequenced in a study of blood T cells in healthy people across ages. Then a second PCR, running about 6 to 12 cycles, was carried out with a sample-barcoded 5' primer and a J-beta primer mix. TCRdb re-derived calls from the 5' RACE reads in MiXCR, one entry per CDR3 protein. Altogether approximately 600,000 distinct CDR3 sequences are present, roughly 50% being singletons, with the ten largest covering over 35%. The sample comprised blood. These receptor sequences come from a man aged 55 to 69 in good health.

This clonotype was observed many times. This sequence joins TRBV5-8 and TRBJ2-7; D unclear. Per the germline V gene, CDR1 is SGHTS and CDR2 is YDEGEE. There are 11 residues in the CDR3. The ends were cut back, 5 bases at V and 3 bases at J, with 6 bases in the middle. CDR3 DNA: TGTGCCAGCAGTTCCCACTACGAGCAGTACTTC. Amino acid sequence: CASSSHYEQYF.

This clonotype was counted between two and nine times. The chain combines TRBV18 with TRBJ1-6, with 7 bases that match TRBD1. V was pared by 2 bases and J by 6 bases, with 7 bases of the junction left unmatched. The CDR3 is made up of 16 amino acids. Per the germline V gene, CDR1 is KGHSH and CDR2 is LQKENI. The CDR3 protein is CASSPGTGALNSPLHF. CDR3 in DNA: TGTGCCAGCTCACCAGGCACAGGGGCTCTTAATTCACCCCTCCACTTT.

This clonotype was counted only a few times. The gene calls are TRBV11-3 and TRBJ2-1; no definite D call. Germline V gene lookup returns CDR1 SGHNT and CDR2 YENEEA. V was shortened by 3 bases and J by 9 bases, with 9 bases between the two germline ends. The CDR3 is made up of 12 amino acids. CDR3 DNA sequence: TGTGCCAGCAGCTTCGGAACCAGTGAGCAGTTCTTC. Translated: CASSFGTSEQFF.

The rearrangement links TRBV7-2 to TRBJ2-3; D unclear. The CDR3 loop spans 16 amino acids. The germline V gene has CDR1 SGHTA and CDR2 FQGNSA. With 1 base removed from V and 4 bases from J, the gap between germline ends came to 15 bases. This chain's CDR3 is CASSLVGPPVPDTQYF. Here the CDR3 DNA reads TGTGCCAGCAGCTTAGTTGGGCCGCCGGTCCCAGATACGCAGTATTTT.

The CDR3 sequence is CASRLVQDNEKLFF. CDR3 in DNA: TGCGCCAGCAGACTGGTGCAGGATAATGAAAAACTGTTTTTT. This sequence joins TRBV5-1 and TRBJ1-4; no firm D call. The CDR3 runs to 14 residues. V shed 5 bases and J shed 4 bases, with 12 bases lying between them. Germline V gene sequence: CDR1 SGHRS, CDR2 YFSETQ.

This clonotype was counted between two and nine times. V and J are TRBV2 and TRBJ2-5; D could derive from TRBD1 or TRBD2 (5 bases each). Germline-derived CDR1 and CDR2 are SNHLY and FYNNEI. V was shortened by 4 bases and J by 2 bases, with 11 bases between the two germline ends. The CDR3 spans 14 residues. This CDR3 reads CASSVMRGQETQYF. The CDR3 bases are TGTGCCAGCAGTGTTATGAGGGGACAAGAGACCCAGTACTTC.

This clonotype was observed a few times. DNA of the CDR3: TGTGCCAGCAGTTTGGGCATAACTAATGAAAAACTGTTTTTT. Amino acid sequence: CASSLGITNEKLFF. The chain uses TRBV12-3 or TRBV12-4 and TRBJ1-4; no definite D call. CDR3 length: 14 amino acids. The V and J ends lost 3 bases and 1 base respectively, with 6 bases between them.

CDR3 protein: CAIRRDGETQYF. Written as DNA, the CDR3 is TGTGCCATCAGGCGGGATGGGGAGACCCAGTACTTC. The chain employs TRBV10-3 and TRBJ2-5, with D maybe TRBD2 (6 bases). CDR1 and CDR2 from the germline V gene are ENHRY and SYGVKD. The V end lost 6 bases, the J end lost 5 bases, and 10 bases lay between the germline ends. The CDR3 extends over 12 amino acids.

This clonotype was counted between two and nine times. One end of the junction fails to match germline, which may point to a read error. The V call is TRBV6-5, the J call TRBJ2-1; D may be TRBD2 (5 bases). This CDR3 is built from 13 residues. Germline CDR1 is MNHEY and CDR2 is SVGAGI. The CDR3: CAGSYSGADEQFF. For the CDR3, the DNA is TGTGCCGGCAGTTATTCTGGAGCGGATGAGCAGTTCTTC.

Notes on this clonotype: A clone one base away is much larger, so this may be a read error. This chain uses TRBV10-3 with TRBJ2-6; no reliable D call. This CDR3 contains 17 residues. V lost 3 bases to trimming and J lost 4 bases, with 16 bases between them. From germline, CDR1 is ENHRY and CDR2 SYGVKD. CDR3 in amino acids: CAISDPAVWSGANVLTF. As DNA, the CDR3 is TGTGCCATCAGTGATCCGGCAGTTTGGTCCGGGGCCAACGTCCTGACTTTC.

V is TRBV2 and J is TRBJ2-1; no clear D gene. The CDR3 has 15 residues. Trimming removed 4 bases at V and 6 bases at J, with 16 bases between. Germline V gene sequence: CDR1 SNHLY, CDR2 FYNNEI. The CDR3 bases are TGTGCCAGCAGTGCGATCCCTTGGGCGACCAATGAGCAGTTCTTC. Its translation is CASSAIPWATNEQFF.

This rearrangement joins TRBV6-2 or TRBV6-3 to TRBJ2-1; a weak D match, TRBD2 (6 bases). Germline-derived CDR1 and CDR2 are MNHEY and SVGEGT. Trimming took 7 bases from V and 5 from J, leaving 12 bases between them. The CDR3 consists of 13 residues. The CDR3 coding sequence is TGTGCCAGCAATGGAGGGGTCGACAATGAGCAGTTCTTC. Translation: CASNGGVDNEQFF.

The rearrangement uses TRBV5-5 and TRBJ2-7, with a weak D call TRBD1 (6 bases). This CDR3 spans 16 amino acids. Trimming took 5 bases from V and 3 from J, leaving 21 bases between them. Per the germline V gene, CDR1 is SGHKS and CDR2 is YYEKEE (reference sequence). The CDR3 DNA follows: TGTGCCAGCAGTCTCCGGGACAACGGGCCCTACTACGAGCAGTACTTC. Its translation is CASSLRDNGPYYEQYF.

The chain joins TRBV20-1 to TRBJ2-1, with 9 bases aligning to TRBD1. The CDR3 has 16 amino acids. CDR1 is DFQATT and CDR2 is SNEGSKA in the germline V gene (reference sequence). Losses at the gene ends were 0 bases for V and 9 bases for J; bases not matched to a gene: 12. The CDR3 bases are TGCAGTGCTAGAGATCAGGACAGGGGAATTAATGGTGAGCAGTTCTTC. Translation gives CSARDQDRGINGEQFF.

This clonotype was counted ten times or more. The chain recombines TRBV7-2 with TRBJ2-5; perhaps TRBD2 as D (5 bases). The germline CDR1 and CDR2 sequences are SGHTA and FQGNSA. Trimming removed 4 bases at V and 5 bases at J, with 14 bases between. CDR3 length equals 14 residues. The CDR3, as DNA: TGTGCCAGCAGCTGGGGTTCCCCGGGGGAGACCCAGTACTTC. This codes for CASSWGSPGETQYF.

This chain connects TRBV20-1 to TRBJ1-2; 10 positions match TRBD1. The CDR3 spans 14 residues. Germline values: CDR1 DFQATT, CDR2 SNEGSKA (reference sequence). After removal of 3 bases from V and 5 bases from J, the junction contained 6 bases not matched to a gene. CDR3 DNA sequence: TGCAGTGCTAGGCCGACAGGGGGCGCTTATGGCTACACCTTC. Its protein is CSARPTGGAYGYTF.

The chain is built from TRBV5-5 and TRBJ2-1; 9 nucleotides line up with TRBD1. This CDR3 has 19 amino acids. From germline, CDR1 is SGHKS and CDR2 YYEKEE (reference sequence). V shed 10 bases and J 0 bases; nucleotides not matched to a gene: 20. CDR3 residues: CACTLEDRGPKSSYNEQFF. CDR3 DNA: TGTGCCTGCACCCTTGAGGACAGGGGCCCAAAAAGCTCCTACAATGAGCAGTTCTTC.

The rearrangement joins TRBV7-2 to TRBJ1-6; D may be TRBD1 (5 bases). This CDR3 comprises 17 residues. CDR1 is SGHTA, CDR2 FQGNSA, per germline. Trimming shortened V by 0 bases and J by 11 bases, and 20 bases separated the two germline ends. As DNA, the CDR3 is TGTGCCAGCAGCTTAGCGAGGGGCCCGGGCAGGGTGACACCCCTCCACTTT. Its protein is CASSLARGPGRVTPLHF.

This clonotype was counted many times. This sequence joins TRBV4-2 and TRBJ1-4, with a possible D match to TRBD1 (6 bases). V gave up 1 base and J gave up 8 bases, with 14 bases separating them. This CDR3 is 15 amino acids long. Germline lookup yields CDR1 LGHNA and CDR2 YNFKEQ. CDR3 nucleotide sequence: TGTGCCAGCAGCCAAGGACAGGAGTACCGCGAAAAACTGTTTTTT. Its protein product is CASSQGQEYREKLFF.

The genes are TRBV25-1 and TRBJ1-2, with no clear D. CDR1 and CDR2 (germline): MGHDK, SYGVNS. This CDR3 has 15 amino acids. The V end lost 8 bases, the J end lost 4 bases, and 20 bases lay between the germline ends. The CDR3 loop is CASSTLSAAAYGYTF. DNA of the CDR3: TGTGCCAGCTCTACGTTGTCGGCCGCAGCCTATGGCTACACCTTC.

The chain joins TRBV7-2 to TRBJ2-7; D tentatively fits TRBD1 or TRBD2 (5 bases each). Trimming removed 6 bases at V and 3 bases at J, with 15 bases between. There are 14 residues in the CDR3. Germline V gene data show CDR1 as SGHTA and CDR2 as FQGNSA. The CDR3 nucleotides read TGTGCCAGCAGTCGACCGGGGCCAAGCTACGAGCAGTACTTC. Encoded protein: CASSRPGPSYEQYF.

The V call is TRBV28, the J call TRBJ1-2, with TRBD1 matching 7 bases. This CDR3 comprises 14 residues. Germline-derived CDR1 and CDR2 are MDHEN and SYDVKM. V lost 5 bases to trimming and J lost 4 bases; unmatched junction nucleotides: 7. CDR3: CASSAGQQFYGYTF. For the CDR3, the DNA is TGTGCCAGCAGTGCGGGACAGCAGTTCTATGGCTACACCTTC.

In its sample, this clonotype was seen a few times. The gene calls are TRBV2 and TRBJ2-1; the D is unclear. This CDR3 contains 15 residues. CDR1 and CDR2 from the germline V gene are SNHLY and FYNNEI. The V gene lost 6 bases and the J gene lost 0 bases, with 12 bases spanning the gap. The CDR3, as DNA: TGTGCCAGCAGCCCCGACTTTTCCTCCTACAATGAGCAGTTCTTC. This sequence encodes CASSPDFSSYNEQFF.

The chain carries TRBV29-1 and TRBJ2-5; 8 bases fit TRBD2. Losses at the gene ends were 7 bases for V and 5 bases for J; bases not matched to a gene: 15. This CDR3 contains 15 residues. Per the germline V gene, CDR1 is SQVTM and CDR2 is ANQGSEA. CDR3 protein: CSADPAGTREETQYF. The CDR3 DNA sequence: TGCAGCGCTGACCCAGCCGGGACTAGGGAGGAGACCCAGTACTTC.

V is TRBV9 and J is TRBJ1-1; 9 bases map to TRBD1. Germline lookup yields CDR1 SGDLS and CDR2 YYNGEE. The CDR3 totals 16 residues. Unmatched junction bases numbered 11, after V lost 4 bases and J lost 4 bases. The CDR3 here is CASSPSPTGGGTEAFF. The DNA for the CDR3 is TGTGCCAGCAGCCCAAGCCCGACAGGGGGTGGCACTGAAGCTTTCTTT.

In DNA form, the CDR3 reads TGTGCCAGCAACCGCAGGGGGCCGACTGAGACGCAGTATTTT. Translated: CASNRRGPTETQYF. The rearrangement joins TRBV2 to TRBJ2-3, with 8 positions matching TRBD1. Germline-derived CDR1 and CDR2 are SNHLY and FYNNEI. The CDR3 extends over 14 amino acids. The J segment lost 9 bases and the V segment lost 7 bases, leaving 12 bases of the junction unmatched.

This clonotype was seen more than once but under ten times. The chain is built from TRBV29-1 and TRBJ2-3; TRBD2 agrees at 7 bases. V gave up 0 bases and J gave up 2 bases; unmatched junction bases: 5. Germline V gene sequence: CDR1 SQVTM, CDR2 ANQGSEA. This CDR3 has 15 residues. The CDR3 is CSVEDPGGPTDTQYF. CDR3 bases: TGCAGCGTTGAAGATCCGGGGGGACCCACAGATACGCAGTATTTT.

V gene TRBV3-1 combines with J gene TRBJ2-4; 8 nucleotides match TRBD2. TRBJ2-1 explains the end of the DNA better; the J call may be wrong. CDR3 length: 18 residues. Germline CDR1 and CDR2: LGHDT and YNNKEL (reference sequence). The CDR3 nucleotides read TGTGCCAGCAGCCAAGGCCTTCTCCGGGGGGGAGCCAAAAACATTCAGTTCTTC. Encoded protein: CASSQGLLRGGAKNIQFF.